This is a list of T cell receptor beta chains from one sample in a study of graft-versus-host responses after intestinal transplantation. Some clones are missing from TCRdb's copy, which holds only in-frame ones; the method was immunoSEQ multiplex PCR. The sample has some 97,000 clones, over 75% seen once. These receptors have no identified antigens. Sequencing was performed on unstimulated CD4+ T cells sorted from spleen or lymph node cells, taken before transplant. Source of these receptors: a human donor who was the organ donor for an intestinal transplant. The CDR3 runs from the conserved cysteine through the conserved F or W. D genes are given only for firm matches. Expanded clones are given a class, and other clones once, few, many or no size at all.

clone_size cdr3_length d_call v_call cdr3_aa
. 15 . TRBV5-5 CASSFQGPTAYEQYF
. 14 . TRBV6-4 CASSEDFSYNEQFF
. 14 TRBD1 TRBV19 CASTDRGINQPQHF
. 17 . TRBV7-9 CASSSPPDTQRIYGYTF
medium-sized 13 . TRBV19 CATAQWGRSEAFF
. 17 . TRBV5-6 CASSYVGVWGQNYGYTF
. 16 TRBD2 TRBV19 CASRPSGGPSAGELFF
once 16 TRBD1 TRBV11-2 CASSSLRDRENYGYTF
. 14 . TRBV28 CASSLPATNEKLFF
few 13 . TRBV5-1 CASSFTSGNTIYF
. 13 . TRBV9 CASSVEVGYEQYF
. 14 TRBD1 TRBV7-9 CASSLTGDLDTQYF
. 13 . TRBV11-3 CASSLVPGYPQFF
. 13 . TRBV2 CASSVGFGTEAFF
once 14 . TRBV9 CASSAGHADEKLFF
. 16 . TRBV6-5 CASSYYPGSGANVLTF